Listed below are T cell receptor beta chains from one sample, sequenced in a study of shared clonotypes between healthy human individuals. Sequencing was performed with immunoSEQ multiplex PCR; in TCRdb, only in-frame clones are kept and a portion is missing. Among some 470,000 clones listed, about 82% were seen once. Source material: PBMCs. These receptors all stem from a woman between 35 and 50 years old in good health. Some clones in this sample may be carry-over from other donors' samples. Both conserved end residues are part of each CDR3. The D gene is left open where the match is weak. A clone size is listed for some rows: how often the clone was seen (once, few, many), or a class if it is expanded.

clone size | D gene | J gene | V gene | CDR3 protein | CDR3 DNA
. | . | TRBJ1-5 | TRBV18 | CASSLEGRRNQPQHF | TGTGCCAGCTCACTCGAGGGGCGCAGAAACCAGCCCCAGCATTTT
. | TRBD2 | TRBJ2-2 | TRBV5-4 | CASSPEGTSGSTGELFF | TGTGCCAGCAGCCCAGAGGGGACTAGCGGGTCCACCGGGGAGCTGTTTTTT
. | . | TRBJ1-1 | TRBV11-1 | CAPREGGAERMNTEAFF | TGTGCCCCCCGTGAGGGCGGGGCAGAGAGGATGAACACTGAAGCTTTCTTT
few | TRBD1 | TRBJ2-7 | TRBV30 | CAWSLTGTGIKQYF | TGTGCCTGGAGCCTGACCGGGACAGGGATTAAGCAGTACTTC
. | . | TRBJ2-7 | TRBV5-4 | CASTAAGDFYEQYF | TGTGCCAGCACCGCGGCCGGGGACTTTTACGAGCAGTACTTC
many | TRBD2 | TRBJ2-5 | TRBV2 | CASSVASGSFGETQYF | TGTGCCAGCAGTGTAGCTAGCGGGAGTTTCGGGGAGACCCAGTACTTC
few | . | TRBJ2-2 | TRBV7-9 | CASSFSVGIRTGELFF | TGTGCCAGCAGCTTTTCAGTTGGGATTCGCACCGGGGAGCTGTTTTTT
. | . | TRBJ1-1 | TRBV2 | CASTLFGGLGTEAFF | TGTGCCAGCACTTTGTTTGGGGGATTGGGGACTGAAGCTTTCTTT
. | . | TRBJ2-5 | TRBV7-3 | CASSLMATGETQYF | TGTGCCAGCAGCTTAATGGCCACCGGGGAGACCCAGTACTTC
. | . | TRBJ2-7 | TRBV28 | CASRPRRSGHEQYF | TGTGCCAGCAGACCCCGGAGGAGTGGCCACGAGCAGTACTTC
. | TRBD1 | TRBJ1-2 | TRBV30 | CAYGGGQGKGYTF | TGTGCCTACGGCGGGGGACAGGGTAAGGGCTACACCTTC
. | TRBD1 | TRBJ2-5 | TRBV6-1 | CASTRQGTIQETQYF | TGTGCCAGCACCAGACAGGGGACAATCCAAGAGACCCAGTACTTC
. | . | TRBJ2-3 | TRBV11-2 | CASSFAQGDTQYF | TGTGCCAGCAGCTTTGCTCAGGGGGATACGCAGTATTTT
. | . | TRBJ1-1 | TRBV27 | CASSLKGENTEAFF | TGTGCCAGCAGTTTAAAGGGGGAGAACACTGAAGCTTTCTTT
once | . | TRBJ2-5 | TRBV30 | CAWRNSGSETQYF | TGTGCCTGGAGAAACAGCGGCAGCGAGACCCAGTACTTC
. | . | TRBJ1-5 | TRBV28 | CASSYRGYNQPQHF | TGTGCCAGCAGTTACCGGGGTTACAATCAGCCCCAGCATTTT
many | TRBD1 | TRBJ2-2 | TRBV27 | CASRGQGMWSGELFF | TGTGCCAGCAGGGGACAGGGGATGTGGTCCGGGGAGCTGTTTTTT
. | . | TRBJ1-2 | TRBV10-3 | CAISGTVEGYTF | TGTGCCATCTCCGGGACTGTTGAGGGCTACACCTTC
. | . | TRBJ2-1 | TRBV15 | CATSSPPRNRANNEQFF | TGTGCCACCAGCAGCCCCCCGAGGAACAGGGCCAACAATGAGCAGTTCTTC
. | TRBD2 | TRBJ2-3 | TRBV5-1 | CASSLTSGITDTQYF | TGCGCCAGCAGCTTAACTAGCGGGATAACAGATACGCAGTATTTT
once | TRBD2 | TRBJ2-7 | TRBV18 | CASSPTSGRYEQYF | TGTGCCAGCTCACCCACTAGCGGGAGGTACGAGCAGTACTTC
. | . | TRBJ2-1 | TRBV27 | CASSPFGMSSYNEQFF | TGTGCCAGCAGCCCTTTTGGGATGAGCTCCTACAATGAGCAGTTCTTC
. | TRBD1 | TRBJ2-5 | TRBV5-1 | CASSQGQEAKTQYF | TGCGCCAGCAGTCAAGGACAGGAGGCGAAGACCCAGTACTTC
. | TRBD2 | TRBJ2-5 | TRBV27 | CASRRLAGRQETQYF | TGTGCCAGCAGGAGACTAGCGGGAAGACAAGAGACCCAGTACTTC
. | . | TRBJ1-1 | TRBV30 | CAWSVGGWTANTEAFF | TGTGCCTGGAGTGTAGGGGGATGGACAGCTAACACTGAAGCTTTCTTT
. | . | TRBJ1-5 | TRBV19 | CASSIDPGGKYQPQHF | TGTGCCAGTAGTATAGATCCGGGGGGCAAGTATCAGCCCCAGCATTTT
once | TRBD2 | TRBJ2-2 | TRBV19 | CASSISSGRSLRNTGELFF | TGTGCCAGTAGTATATCCAGCGGGAGGTCCCTACGGAACACCGGGGAGCTGTTTTTT
. | . | TRBJ1-2 | TRBV30 | CAWSGSTHAGYTF | TGTGCCTGGAGTGGATCAACTCATGCTGGCTACACCTTC
. | TRBD1 | TRBJ2-7 | TRBV19 | CASSIGTGFYEQYF | TGTGCCAGTAGTATAGGGACAGGGTTCTACGAGCAGTACTTC
. | . | TRBJ2-1 | TRBV7-2 | CASSLSRTRANEQFF | TGTGCCAGCAGCTTAAGCCGAACTAGGGCCAATGAGCAGTTCTTC
many | TRBD2 | TRBJ2-3 | TRBV7-9 | CASSLALAGVSDTQYF | TGTGCCAGCAGCTTAGCCCTAGCGGGAGTGTCAGATACGCAGTATTTT
. | . | TRBJ2-7 | TRBV7-2 | CASSLSREHYEQYF | TGTGCCAGCAGCTTATCGCGGGAACACTACGAGCAGTACTTC
. | TRBD1 | TRBJ2-5 | TRBV11-3 | CASSSRTGSLETQYF | TGTGCCAGCAGCTCCCGGACAGGGAGTTTGGAGACCCAGTACTTC